This TCR beta chain emerged from a study of CD4 T cells in relation to SARS-CoV-2 and coronaviruses. Study findings and constraints: SARS-CoV-2-driven expansion was significantly weaker in crossreactive than monoreactive clones.

Deep TCR-beta sequencing used DNA from uncultured naive and memory CD4+ T cells. Clones were read by immunoSEQ multiplex PCR, and TCRdb kept only the in-frame ones, dropping some. The profile shows 68,000 or so clones, approximately 93% of them singletons. Unexposed donor CD4+ T cells date from about 2011-2019, before the COVID-19 pandemic. Trimming removed 6 bases from V and 3 bases from J; junction bases left unmatched: 17. The length of the CDR3 is 19 residues. Germline values: CDR1 MNHEY, CDR2 SMNVEV (reference sequence). Comment on this clone: Its matching antigen is unknown.

Sequenced: naive CD4+ T cells from PBMCs. Noted subset: naive CD4+ T cells isolated by negative enrichment. The clonotype comes from a human donor in good health. The chain couples TRBV27 to TRBJ2-2; 9 bases agree with TRBD2. CDR3: CASRPNPGGSGSHTGELFF. CDR3 nucleotides: TGTGCCAGCAGGCCCAACCCCGGGGGTAGCGGGAGTCACACCGGGGAGCTGTTTTTT.